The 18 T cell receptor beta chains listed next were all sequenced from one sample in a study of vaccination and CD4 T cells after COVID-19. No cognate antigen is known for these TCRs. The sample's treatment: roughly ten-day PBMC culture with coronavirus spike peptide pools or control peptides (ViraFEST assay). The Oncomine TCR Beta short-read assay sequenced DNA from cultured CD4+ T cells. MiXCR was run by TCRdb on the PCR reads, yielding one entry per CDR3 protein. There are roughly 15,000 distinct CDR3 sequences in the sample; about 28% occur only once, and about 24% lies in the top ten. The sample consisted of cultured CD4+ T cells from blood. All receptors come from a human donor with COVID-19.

The CDR3 spells CASSQGGNYGYTF. The CDR3 nucleotides are TGTGCCAGCAGCCAAGGGGGGAACTATGGCTACACCTTC. J is TRBJ1-2 and V is TRBV3-1; D perhaps matches TRBD1 (5 bases). CDR3 length: 13 amino acids. Germline V gene sequence: CDR1 LGHDT, CDR2 YNNKEL (reference sequence). Trimming removed 1 base from V and 2 bases from J, with 5 bases in between.

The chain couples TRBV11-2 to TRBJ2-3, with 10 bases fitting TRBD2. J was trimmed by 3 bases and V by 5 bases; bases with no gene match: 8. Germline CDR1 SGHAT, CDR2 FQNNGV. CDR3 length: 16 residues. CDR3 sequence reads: CASSLAASGGTDTQYF. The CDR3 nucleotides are TGTGCCAGCAGCCTCGCTGCTAGCGGGGGTACAGATACGCAGTATTTT.

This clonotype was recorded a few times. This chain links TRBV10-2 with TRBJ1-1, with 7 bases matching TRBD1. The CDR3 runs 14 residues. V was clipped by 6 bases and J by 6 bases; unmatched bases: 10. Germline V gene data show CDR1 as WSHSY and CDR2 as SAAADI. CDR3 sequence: CASSLLDREAEAFF. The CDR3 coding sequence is TGCGCCAGCAGCCTCTTAGACAGGGAGGCTGAAGCTTTCTTT.

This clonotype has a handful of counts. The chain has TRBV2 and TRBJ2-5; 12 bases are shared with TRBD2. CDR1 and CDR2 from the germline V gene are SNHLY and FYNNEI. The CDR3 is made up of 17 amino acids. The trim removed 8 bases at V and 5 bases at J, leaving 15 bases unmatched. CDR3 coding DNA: TGTGCCAGCTCCACCCGTAAGACTAGCGGGGGAGGGGAGACCCAGTACTTC. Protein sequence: CASSTRKTSGGGETQYF.

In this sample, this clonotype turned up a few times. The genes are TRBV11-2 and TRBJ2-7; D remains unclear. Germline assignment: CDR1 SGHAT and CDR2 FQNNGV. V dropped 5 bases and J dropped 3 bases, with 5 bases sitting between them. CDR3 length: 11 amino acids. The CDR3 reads CASSQNYEQYF. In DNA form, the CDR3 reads TGTGCCAGCAGCCAAAACTACGAGCAGTACTTC.

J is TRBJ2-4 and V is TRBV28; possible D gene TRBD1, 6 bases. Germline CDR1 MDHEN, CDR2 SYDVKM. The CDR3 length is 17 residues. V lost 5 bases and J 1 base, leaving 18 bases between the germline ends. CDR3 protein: CASSPLRQEGAKNIQYF. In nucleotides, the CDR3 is TGTGCCAGCAGTCCCCTTAGACAGGAAGGGGCCAAAAACATTCAGTACTTC. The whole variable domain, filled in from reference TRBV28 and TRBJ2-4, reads DVKVTQSSRYLVKRTGEKVFLECVQDMDHENMFWYRQDPGLGLRLIYFSYDVKMKEKGDIPEGYSVSREKKERFSLILESASTNQTSMYLCASSPLRQEGAKNIQYFGAGTRLSVL.

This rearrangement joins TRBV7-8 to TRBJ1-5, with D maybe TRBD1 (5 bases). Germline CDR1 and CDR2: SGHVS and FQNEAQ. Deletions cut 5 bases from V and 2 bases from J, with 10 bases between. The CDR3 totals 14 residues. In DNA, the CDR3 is TGTGCCAGCAGCCCACGAGGGGGCAATCAGCCCCAGCATTTT. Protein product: CASSPRGGNQPQHF.

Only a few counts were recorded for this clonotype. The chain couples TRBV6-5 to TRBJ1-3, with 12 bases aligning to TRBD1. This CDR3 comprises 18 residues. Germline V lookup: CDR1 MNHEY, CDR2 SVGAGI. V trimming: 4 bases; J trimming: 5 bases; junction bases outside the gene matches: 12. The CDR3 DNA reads TGTGCCAGCAGTTTGTTCCCCGGGGGACAGGGGGCTCGAAACACCATATATTTT. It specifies CASSLFPGGQGARNTIYF.

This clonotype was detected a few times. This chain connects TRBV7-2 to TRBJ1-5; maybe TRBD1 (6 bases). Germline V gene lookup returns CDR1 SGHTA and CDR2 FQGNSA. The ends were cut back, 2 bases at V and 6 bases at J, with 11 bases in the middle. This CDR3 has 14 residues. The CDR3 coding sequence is TGTGCCAGCAGCTTAAACAGGGCAAGTCAGCCCCAGCATTTT. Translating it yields CASSLNRASQPQHF.

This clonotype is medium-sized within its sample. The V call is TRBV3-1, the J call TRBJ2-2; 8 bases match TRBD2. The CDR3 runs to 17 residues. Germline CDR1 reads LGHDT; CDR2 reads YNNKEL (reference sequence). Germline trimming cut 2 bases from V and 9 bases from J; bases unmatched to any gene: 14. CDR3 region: CASSQRFTGGSMRELFF. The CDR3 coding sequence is TGTGCCAGCAGCCAACGGTTTACGGGGGGGTCCATGAGGGAGCTGTTTTTT.

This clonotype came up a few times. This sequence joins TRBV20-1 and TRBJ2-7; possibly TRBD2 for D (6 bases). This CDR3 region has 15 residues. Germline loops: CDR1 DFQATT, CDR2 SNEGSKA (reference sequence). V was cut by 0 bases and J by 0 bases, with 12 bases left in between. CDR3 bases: TGCAGTGCTAGAGATATAAGGCGGGGCTCCTACGAGCAGTACTTC. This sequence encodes CSARDIRRGSYEQYF.

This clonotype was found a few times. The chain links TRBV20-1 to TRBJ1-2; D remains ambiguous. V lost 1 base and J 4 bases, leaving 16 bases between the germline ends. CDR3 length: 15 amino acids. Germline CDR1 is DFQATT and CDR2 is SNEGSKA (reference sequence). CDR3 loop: CSARAEDTYTYGYTF. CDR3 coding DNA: TGCAGTGCTAGAGCGGAAGACACTTACACCTATGGCTACACCTTC.

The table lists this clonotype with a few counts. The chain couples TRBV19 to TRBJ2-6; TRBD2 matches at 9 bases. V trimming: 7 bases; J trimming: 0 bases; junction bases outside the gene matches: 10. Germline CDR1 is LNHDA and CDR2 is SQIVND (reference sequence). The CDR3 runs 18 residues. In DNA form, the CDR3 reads TGTGCCAGTAAGTCCCAGCGGGGGGACCACTCTGGGGCCAACGTCCTGACTTTC. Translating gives CASKSQRGDHSGANVLTF.

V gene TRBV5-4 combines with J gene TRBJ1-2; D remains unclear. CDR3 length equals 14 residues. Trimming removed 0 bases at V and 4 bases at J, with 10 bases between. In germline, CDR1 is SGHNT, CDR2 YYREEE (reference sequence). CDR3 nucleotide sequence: TGTGCCAGCAGCTTGGCCGAGGGTGGCTATGGCTACACCTTC. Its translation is CASSLAEGGYGYTF.

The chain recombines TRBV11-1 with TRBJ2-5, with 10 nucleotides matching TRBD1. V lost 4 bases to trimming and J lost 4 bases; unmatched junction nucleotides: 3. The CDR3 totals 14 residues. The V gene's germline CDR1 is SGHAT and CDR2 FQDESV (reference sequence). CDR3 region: CASSWGQGRETQYF. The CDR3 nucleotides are TGTGCCAGCAGCTGGGGACAGGGGAGAGAGACCCAGTACTTC.

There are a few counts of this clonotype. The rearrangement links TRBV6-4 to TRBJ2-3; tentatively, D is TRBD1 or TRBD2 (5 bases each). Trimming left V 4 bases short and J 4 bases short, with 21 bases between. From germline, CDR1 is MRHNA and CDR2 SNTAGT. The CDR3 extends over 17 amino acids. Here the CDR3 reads CASSASVLGARADTQYF. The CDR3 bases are TGTGCCAGCAGTGCAAGCGTTCTAGGGGCGAGGGCAGATACGCAGTATTTT.

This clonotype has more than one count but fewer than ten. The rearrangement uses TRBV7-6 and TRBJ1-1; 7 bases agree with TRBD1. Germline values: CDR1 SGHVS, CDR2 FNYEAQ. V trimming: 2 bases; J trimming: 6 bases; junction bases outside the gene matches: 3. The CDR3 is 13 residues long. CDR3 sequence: CASSLIQGAEAFF. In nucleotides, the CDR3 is TGTGCCAGCAGCTTAATTCAGGGGGCTGAAGCTTTCTTT.

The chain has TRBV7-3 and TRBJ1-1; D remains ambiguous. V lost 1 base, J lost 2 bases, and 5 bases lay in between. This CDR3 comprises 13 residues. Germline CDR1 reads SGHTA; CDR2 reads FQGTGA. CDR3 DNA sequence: TGTGCCAGCAGCTTAAGGGGAAACACTGAAGCTTTCTTT. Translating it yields CASSLRGNTEAFF.